Each of the 19 T cell receptor beta chains below was sequenced from the same sample in a study of response to subunit inactivated influenza vaccine. TCRdb re-analysed the RT-PCR reads in MiXCR, keeping a single row per CDR3 protein. The sample consists of about 780,000 distinct CDR3 sequences, around 20% of them appearing once. The sample was PBMCs from blood, taken 4 to 6 days after vaccination. The receptors were gathered from a man aged 45 to 65 who received an inactivated influenza vaccine.

This sequence joins TRBV18 and TRBJ1-1; D not certain. Germline values: CDR1 KGHSH, CDR2 LQKENI. The CDR3 consists of 15 residues. The V end lost 1 base, the J end lost 2 bases, and 11 bases lay between the germline ends. The CDR3 DNA follows: TGTGCCAGCTCACCACAGCCGAACCCCAACACTGAAGCTTTCTTT. Translation gives CASSPQPNPNTEAFF.

This clonotype was counted a few times. The genes are TRBV4-3 and TRBJ2-2, with a weak D call TRBD2 (5 bases). CDR3 length: 17 amino acids. V lost 6 bases and J 5 bases, leaving 22 bases between the germline ends. The germline V gene encodes CDR1 LGHNA and CDR2 YSLEER. In DNA, the CDR3 is TGCGCCAGCAGTCCTTTTCACACCCCACGGGGAACCGGGGAGCTGTTTTTT. Protein: CASSPFHTPRGTGELFF.

J is TRBJ2-5 and V is TRBV30, with D possibly TRBD1 on 6 matching bases. Trimming removed 5 bases at V and 7 bases at J, with 17 bases between. The germline V gene has CDR1 GTSNPN and CDR2 SVGIG (reference sequence). The CDR3 has 13 amino acids. For the CDR3, the DNA is TGTGCCTGGCTACCTCAGGGGTACGGGACCCAGTACTTC. Translating gives CAWLPQGYGTQYF.

This chain links TRBV29-1 with TRBJ2-1; D is ambiguous. The CDR3 runs 12 residues. Looked up from germline, CDR1 is SQVTM and CDR2 is ANQGSEA. V was trimmed by 3 bases and J by 10 bases, leaving 13 bases between them. The CDR3 sequence: CSVDDLRKEQFF. The CDR3 DNA is TGCAGCGTTGATGATCTTAGGAAGGAGCAGTTCTTC.

The chain combines TRBV10-3 with TRBJ2-5; D remains unclear. The CDR3 covers 14 residues. The V end was cut by 3 bases, the J end by 5 bases, with 13 bases between. The V gene's germline CDR1 is ENHRY and CDR2 SYGVKD. For the CDR3, the DNA is TGTGCCATCAGTGACATAGGGCCTGGGGAGACCCAGTACTTC. It translates to CAISDIGPGETQYF.

This chain joins TRBV24-1 and TRBJ2-1; TRBD2 agrees at 10 bases. Trimming took 4 bases from V and 2 from J; bases not matched to a gene: 7. The CDR3 covers 17 residues. Germline V gene data show CDR1 as KGHDR and CDR2 as SFDVKD. CDR3 in DNA: TGTGCCACCAGTGACCCTCTAGCGGGGGACGCCTACAATGAGCAGTTCTTC. This translates into CATSDPLAGDAYNEQFF.

This chain links TRBV24-1 with TRBJ1-3; D is perhaps TRBD1 (5 bases). Germline values: CDR1 KGHDR, CDR2 SFDVKD. V was cut by 6 bases and J by 0 bases, with 14 bases left in between. There are 16 residues in the CDR3. Here the CDR3 reads CATSSPRQSSGNTIYF. DNA for the CDR3: TGTGCCACCAGTTCCCCCCGACAGTCCTCTGGAAACACCATATATTTT.

Ten or more counts support this clonotype. This sequence joins TRBV7-9 and TRBJ2-1; D call uncertain. The CDR3 runs to 12 residues. Germline V gene sequence: CDR1 SEHNR, CDR2 FQNEAQ (reference sequence). Trimming left V 4 bases short and J 7 bases short, with 8 bases between. The CDR3 nucleotides are TGTGCCAGCAGCTATGTCCGGAATGAGCAGTTCTTC. It is translated as CASSYVRNEQFF.

This clonotype was detected a few times. The chain couples TRBV6-2 or TRBV6-3 to TRBJ2-3, with D possibly TRBD1 on 5 matching bases. The CDR3 has 17 residues. Germline V lookup: CDR1 MNHEY, CDR2 SVGEGT. Trimming removed 6 bases from V and 5 bases from J, with 24 bases in between. CDR3 in DNA: TGTGCCAGCAGCTCCCGCCCCCAACTCGACAGAAAAGATACGCAGTATTTT. The encoded protein is CASSSRPQLDRKDTQYF.

This clonotype has only a few counts. The V and J genes are TRBV4-2 and TRBJ2-2; TRBD1 or TRBD2 may be the D gene (6 bases each). CDR1 LGHNA and CDR2 YNFKEQ come from the germline V gene. CDR3 size: 16 residues. V was cut by 1 base and J by 4 bases, with 13 bases left in between. CDR3 protein: CASSQVPQGGTGELFF. CDR3 bases: TGTGCCAGCAGCCAAGTCCCACAGGGAGGCACCGGGGAGCTGTTTTTT.

The V gene is TRBV18, the J gene TRBJ1-2, with TRBD1 matching 7 bases. CDR3 length equals 12 residues. Germline lookup yields CDR1 KGHSH and CDR2 LQKENI. With 1 base clipped from V and 8 bases from J, the junction kept 1 base outside the gene matches. The CDR3: CASSPRDSGYTF. Written as DNA, the CDR3 is TGTGCCAGCTCACCACGGGACAGCGGCTACACCTTC. Full variable domain (missing parts from reference TRBV18 and TRBJ1-2): NAGVMQNPRHLVRRRGQEARLRCSPMKGHSHVYWYRQLPEEGLKFMVYLQKENIIDESGMPKERFSAEFPKEGPSILRIQQVVRGDSAAYFCASSPRDSGYTFGSGTRLTVV.

This chain uses TRBV2 with TRBJ2-7; 7 bases align to TRBD1. Germline-derived CDR1 and CDR2 are SNHLY and FYNNEI. Unmatched junction bases numbered 4, after V lost 8 bases and J lost 3 bases. The CDR3 length is 12 residues. CDR3 protein: CASGDSFYEQYF. DNA for the CDR3: TGTGCCAGCGGGGACAGCTTCTACGAGCAGTACTTC.

The chain couples TRBV20-1 to TRBJ2-3; D uncertain. V was clipped by 1 base and J by 4 bases, with 9 bases between them. There are 13 residues in the CDR3. CDR1 and CDR2 from the germline V gene are DFQATT and SNEGSKA (reference sequence). The CDR3 here is CSARGAASDTQYF. In DNA form, the CDR3 reads TGCAGTGCTAGAGGGGCAGCATCAGATACGCAGTATTTT.

The rearrangement links TRBV5-1 to TRBJ2-1; D remains ambiguous. V dropped 1 base and J dropped 5 bases, with 13 bases sitting between them. Germline V lookup: CDR1 SGHRS, CDR2 YFSETQ. CDR3 length: 15 residues. CDR3 DNA sequence: TGCGCCAGCAGCTTGTGGTCCATCGTGGACAATGAGCAGTTCTTC. Translating gives CASSLWSIVDNEQFF. Together with reference TRBV5-1 and TRBJ2-1, the CDR3 gives the full variable domain: KAGVTQTPRYLIKTRGQQVTLSCSPISGHRSVSWYQQTPGQGLQFLFEYFSETQRNKGNFPGRFSGRQFSNSRSEMNVSTLELGDSALYLCASSLWSIVDNEQFFGPGTRLTVL.

This rearrangement joins TRBV10-3 to TRBJ1-2; D unclear. Germline loops: CDR1 ENHRY, CDR2 SYGVKD. Trimming pared 4 bases from V and 7 bases from J, leaving 16 bases between. This CDR3 has 14 residues. CDR3 region: CAISGAQSLGGYTF. CDR3 bases: TGTGCCATCAGTGGGGCACAGTCGCTCGGTGGCTACACCTTC.

This clonotype has ten or more counts. The rearrangement joins TRBV4-2 to TRBJ2-5; 7 bases are shared with TRBD2. The CDR3 consists of 13 residues. Germline V gene lookup returns CDR1 LGHNA and CDR2 YNFKEQ. Unmatched junction bases numbered 3, after V lost 3 bases and J lost 5 bases. CDR3 nucleotides: TGTGCCAGCAGCCAGCGGGGGATTGAGACCCAGTACTTC. This gives the protein CASSQRGIETQYF.

The chain recombines TRBV7-8 with TRBJ2-1; TRBD2 matches at 10 bases. The CDR3 is made up of 15 amino acids. The ends lost 11 bases at V and 4 bases at J; junction bases unmatched: 11. CDR1 and CDR2 from the germline V gene are SGHVS and FQNEAQ. CDR3 region: CAPGRTSGIYNEQFF. The CDR3 nucleotides read TGTGCCCCGGGGAGGACTAGCGGAATATACAATGAGCAGTTCTTC. Drawing the rest from reference TRBV7-8 and TRBJ2-1, the complete variable domain is GAGVSQSPRYKVAKRGQDVALRCDPISGHVSLFWYQQALGQGPEFLTYFQNEAQLDKSGLPSDRFFAERPEGSVSTLKIQRTQQEDSAVYLCAPGRTSGIYNEQFFGPGTRLTVL.

The chain has TRBV30 and TRBJ2-5, with D perhaps TRBD1 or TRBD2 (5 bases each). Trimming pared 4 bases from V and 9 bases from J, leaving 21 bases between. The CDR3 length is 14 residues. Germline CDR1 GTSNPN, CDR2 SVGIG (reference sequence). The CDR3 loop is CAWTPGPGRWAQYF. CDR3 sequence (DNA): TGTGCCTGGACGCCGGGGCCCGGCCGTTGGGCCCAGTACTTC.

CDR3 sequence: CASSPGLALETQYF. DNA of the CDR3: TGCGCCAGCAGCCCCGGACTAGCGCTGGAGACCCAGTACTTC. The J gene is TRBJ2-5, the V gene TRBV5-1, with 9 bases that match TRBD2. V trimming: 4 bases; J trimming: 5 bases; junction bases outside the gene matches: 6. Germline CDR1 SGHRS, CDR2 YFSETQ. The length of the CDR3 is 14 residues.